The 15 T cell receptor beta chains below were found in one sample sequenced in a study of T cells in Graves' hyperthyroidism and ophthalmopathy. The source material, RNA transcripts, was used to amplify TCR beta CDR3 regions. Researchers ran a first-round RT-PCR on the TCR CDR3 using the HTBI primer set. TCRdb reprocessed the multiplex PCR reads via MiXCR and lists one record per CDR3 protein. Of around 350,000 distinct CDR3 sequences in the sample, approximately 16% were seen once. Sequencing was done on a sample of blood. The receptors originated from a woman in her fifties or sixties with Graves' ophthalmopathy.

This clonotype was detected ten times or more. This chain joins TRBV12-3 or TRBV12-4 and TRBJ1-2; D remains ambiguous. The CDR3 is 14 amino acids. V was trimmed by 0 bases and J by 5 bases, leaving 10 bases between them. The chain's CDR3 is CASSLAGMGYGYTF. CDR3 nucleotide sequence: TGTGCCAGCAGTTTAGCAGGGATGGGATATGGCTACACCTTC.

Concerning this clonotype itself: This may come from a read error, since a much larger clone is one base off. The rearrangement uses TRBV11-3 and TRBJ2-1; D gene unclear. In germline, CDR1 is SGHNT, CDR2 YENEEA. The length of the CDR3 is 13 residues. The CDR3 spells CTSSLFRNNEQFF. CDR3 nucleotide sequence: TGTACCAGCAGCTTATTCCGCAACAATGAGCAGTTCTTC.

This clonotype was found many times. V and J are TRBV20-1 and TRBJ1-5; D gene uncertain. The CDR3 length is 13 residues. V was shortened by 0 bases and J by 5 bases, with 8 bases between the two germline ends. Germline assignment: CDR1 DFQATT and CDR2 SNEGSKA (reference sequence). The CDR3 nucleotides are TGCAGTGCTAGAGATCAGAGATATCAGCCCCAGCATTTT. This translates into CSARDQRYQPQHF.

This clonotype was counted many times. The V and J genes are TRBV2 and TRBJ2-3; weak D call: TRBD2 (6 bases). The CDR3 contains 14 residues. Trimming stripped 6 bases from V and 6 bases from J, with 16 bases between. Germline loops: CDR1 SNHLY, CDR2 FYNNEI. DNA of the CDR3: TGTGCCAGCAGGCGGGATTCCCGTTTCGATACGCAGTATTTT. Translated: CASRRDSRFDTQYF. The entire variable domain, with the rest obtained from reference TRBV2 and TRBJ2-3, is as follows: EPEVTQTPSHQVTQMGQEVILRCVPISNHLYFYWYRQILGQKVEFLVSFYNNEISEKSEIFDDQFSVERPDGSNFTLKIRSTKLEDSAMYFCASRRDSRFDTQYFGPGTRLTVL.

This clonotype was counted a few times. The rearrangement links TRBV15 to TRBJ2-7; 7 nucleotides line up with TRBD1. The CDR3 length is 13 residues. The V segment lost 5 bases and the J segment 4 bases; nucleotides outside the gene matches: 5. Germline V CDR1 and CDR2: LNHNV, YYDKDF (reference sequence). CDR3 protein: CATSGGRGYEQYF. The CDR3 DNA sequence: TGTGCCACCAGCGGTGGCAGGGGGTACGAGCAGTACTTC.

This rearrangement joins TRBV28 to TRBJ2-1, with D tentatively TRBD2 (6 bases). Germline CDR1 is MDHEN and CDR2 is SYDVKM. The CDR3 contains 14 residues. V was shortened by 4 bases and J by 6 bases, with 13 bases between the two germline ends. CDR3 DNA sequence: TGTGCCAGCAGTTGGGGCCCGGGGGTCAATGAGCAGTTCTTC. Translated: CASSWGPGVNEQFF.

The chain carries TRBV6-6 and TRBJ1-4, with TRBD1 matching 7 bases. The CDR3 loop spans 15 amino acids. Germline CDR1 and CDR2: MNHNY and SVGAGI (reference sequence). Losses at the gene ends were 0 bases for V and 8 bases for J; bases not matched to a gene: 6. CDR3 bases: TGTGCCAGCAGTTACTCAGGGGGCATAGGGGAAAAACTGTTTTTT. This sequence encodes CASSYSGGIGEKLFF.

At least ten counts were recorded for this clonotype. The CDR3 nucleotides are TGTGCCAGCCAAGAAGGGAGCACTTTTTATGTCCCCGAGCAGTACTTC. It encodes CASQEGSTFYVPEQYF. The chain recombines TRBV28 with TRBJ2-7, with D maybe TRBD2 (5 bases). The germline V and J ends were trimmed by 8 bases and 6 bases, with 26 bases remaining between them. Germline values: CDR1 MDHEN, CDR2 SYDVKM. The CDR3 is 16 residues long.

The rearrangement uses TRBV2 and TRBJ1-1; D gene unclear. This CDR3 contains 13 residues. From germline, CDR1 is SNHLY and CDR2 FYNNEI. Trimming stripped 2 bases from V and 1 base from J, with 5 bases between. CDR3 residues: CASSELSNTEAFF. The CDR3 coding sequence is TGTGCCAGCAGTGAACTTTCGAACACTGAAGCTTTCTTT. The complete variable domain, with remaining parts taken from reference TRBV2 and TRBJ1-1, reads EPEVTQTPSHQVTQMGQEVILRCVPISNHLYFYWYRQILGQKVEFLVSFYNNEISEKSEIFDDQFSVERPDGSNFTLKIRSTKLEDSAMYFCASSELSNTEAFFGQGTRLTVV.

The chain employs TRBV5-1 and TRBJ2-1; 11 nucleotides line up with TRBD2. The CDR3 loop spans 15 amino acids. The germline V gene has CDR1 SGHRS and CDR2 YFSETQ. V lost 4 bases, J lost 8 bases, and 8 bases stayed unmatched. Written as DNA, the CDR3 is TGCGCCAGCAGCCCCACTAGCGGGAGTCTCGATGAGCAGTTCTTC. It specifies CASSPTSGSLDEQFF.

This clonotype was detected ten times or more. The V call is TRBV7-3, the J call TRBJ1-1; TRBD1 agrees at 8 bases. CDR1 and CDR2 from the germline V gene are SGHTA and FQGTGA. This CDR3 is built from 14 residues. Germline trimming cut 5 bases from V and 5 bases from J; bases unmatched to any gene: 7. CDR3 DNA sequence: TGTGCCAGCAGCAAGACAGGGGACGGTACTGAAGCTTTCTTT. Translating gives CASSKTGDGTEAFF.

This clonotype was recorded many times. The rearrangement links TRBV2 to TRBJ1-3, with no clear D. The CDR3 totals 14 residues. The ends were cut back, 5 bases at V and 0 bases at J, with 8 bases in the middle. Germline CDR1 and CDR2: SNHLY and FYNNEI. The CDR3 bases are TGTGCCAGCAGTTGGCAGCGCTCTGGAAACACCATATATTTT. This sequence encodes CASSWQRSGNTIYF.

This clonotype was seen repeatedly, ten times or more. The rearrangement links TRBV11-2 to TRBJ2-1; D is uncertain. This CDR3 contains 12 residues. Trimming left V 5 bases short and J 9 bases short, with 11 bases between. Germline assignment: CDR1 SGHAT and CDR2 FQNNGV. The CDR3 DNA sequence: TGTGCCAGCAGCCAAAGGGCCGGTGAGCAGTTCTTC. It encodes CASSQRAGEQFF.

V gene TRBV19 combines with J gene TRBJ2-5; 9 bases are shared with TRBD1. V lost 5 bases, J lost 7 bases, and 8 bases stayed unmatched. The V gene's germline CDR1 is LNHDA and CDR2 SQIVND (reference sequence). CDR3 length: 14 amino acids. For the CDR3, the DNA is TGTGCCAGTAGTCGACGGACAGGGGAGGGGACCCAGTACTTC. This encodes CASSRRTGEGTQYF.

This clonotype appeared many times. The chain employs TRBV27 and TRBJ2-1, with 9 positions matching TRBD1. This CDR3 contains 14 residues. Germline CDR1 and CDR2: MNHEY and SMNVEV (reference sequence). With 3 bases clipped from V and 7 bases from J, the junction kept 4 bases outside the gene matches. For the CDR3, the DNA is TGTGCCAGCAGTTTCGGGACAGGGCTGAATGAGCAGTTCTTC. This encodes CASSFGTGLNEQFF.